Following are 32 T cell receptor beta chains from one sample sequenced in a study of blood T cells in healthy people across ages. Alongside a J-beta primer mix, a sample-barcoded 5' primer served in a second PCR lasting about 7 to 12 cycles. TCRdb called the 5' RACE reads again in MiXCR, with one record for every CDR3 protein. Found here are 540,000 or so distinct CDR3 sequences, 27% of them singletons; the top ten hold around 18%. Sequenced: blood. These receptors were collected from a woman in her sixties or seventies in good health.

Only a few counts were recorded for this clonotype. The V gene is TRBV9, the J gene TRBJ1-2; a weak D match, TRBD1 (6 bases). The germline gives CDR1 SGDLS, CDR2 YYNGEE. The V end was cut by 4 bases, the J end by 3 bases, with 10 bases between. The CDR3 is 13 amino acids. Here the CDR3 reads CASSPGQHYGYTF. The CDR3 DNA is TGTGCCAGCAGCCCAGGACAGCACTATGGCTACACCTTC.

The chain uses TRBV10-3 and TRBJ2-7, with 10 bases that match TRBD2. Germline CDR1 is ENHRY and CDR2 is SYGVKD. The CDR3 has 16 amino acids. V lost 0 bases to trimming and J lost 3 bases; unmatched junction nucleotides: 5. CDR3 in DNA: TGTGCCATCAGTGAGTCACTAGCGGGGAACCACTACGAGCAGTACTTC. Translating it yields CAISESLAGNHYEQYF.

This clonotype was observed a handful of times. This chain uses TRBV3-1 with TRBJ2-6; 7 bases match TRBD1. The CDR3 totals 17 residues. Germline values: CDR1 LGHDT, CDR2 YNNKEL (reference sequence). Trimming removed 5 bases from V and 0 bases from J; junction bases left unmatched: 7. The CDR3 is CASSSLTGSSGANVLTF. DNA of the CDR3: TGTGCCAGCAGCTCCCTGACAGGGTCCTCTGGGGCCAACGTCCTGACTTTC.

This clonotype was observed a few times. The V and J genes are TRBV6-1 and TRBJ2-7; 7 bases are a match to TRBD1. Germline loops: CDR1 MNHNS, CDR2 SASEGT. This CDR3 spans 15 amino acids. V trimming: 8 bases; J trimming: 2 bases; junction bases outside the gene matches: 12. In DNA, the CDR3 is TGTGCCAGCGGCAACCAAAGGACAGGAACCTACGAGCAGTACTTC. Translation: CASGNQRTGTYEQYF.

This clonotype was seen many times. V is TRBV4-1 and J is TRBJ2-7; unclear D gene. V lost 0 bases and J 0 bases, leaving 12 bases between the germline ends. This CDR3 has 16 residues. The V gene's germline CDR1 is MGHRA and CDR2 YSYEKL. The CDR3 loop is CASSQEQHGDSYEQYF. CDR3 DNA: TGCGCCAGCAGCCAAGAACAGCATGGGGACTCCTACGAGCAGTACTTC.

This clonotype has just one count. This sequence joins TRBV6-5 and TRBJ2-7; the D gene could be TRBD1 or TRBD2 (6 bases each). This CDR3 spans 15 amino acids. Trimming stripped 0 bases from V and 2 bases from J, with 11 bases between. From germline, CDR1 is MNHEY and CDR2 SVGAGI. CDR3 DNA sequence: TGTGCCAGCAGTTACTCTTGGGGGGCCACCTACGAGCAGTACTTC. Translated: CASSYSWGATYEQYF.

This chain joins TRBV20-1 and TRBJ1-3; D unclear. CDR3 length: 13 residues. The germline CDR1 and CDR2 sequences are DFQATT and SNEGSKA (reference sequence). V dropped 5 bases and J dropped 0 bases, with 8 bases sitting between them. CDR3 DNA: TGCAGTGCTTGGGCCGTCTCTGGAAACACCATATATTTT. Its translation: CSAWAVSGNTIYF.

The J gene is TRBJ1-3, the V gene TRBV4-2; 7 nucleotides line up with TRBD1. CDR3 size: 18 residues. V shed 4 bases and J 0 bases; nucleotides not matched to a gene: 12. CDR1 and CDR2 (germline): LGHNA, YNFKEQ. The CDR3 protein is CASSPNPGTAFSGNTIYF. CDR3 sequence (DNA): TGTGCCAGCAGCCCCAATCCTGGGACAGCATTCTCTGGAAACACCATATATTTT.

The V gene is TRBV20-1, the J gene TRBJ2-3, with no clear D. This CDR3 has 15 residues. The V end lost 1 base, the J end lost 3 bases, and 14 bases lay between the germline ends. Germline V gene lookup returns CDR1 DFQATT and CDR2 SNEGSKA (reference sequence). The CDR3 loop is CSARVRAEWTDTQYF. The CDR3 region has the DNA TGCAGTGCTAGAGTTCGGGCAGAGTGGACAGATACGCAGTATTTT.

The chain uses TRBV5-1 and TRBJ2-5; D call uncertain. V gave up 1 base and J gave up 6 bases, with 13 bases separating them. The CDR3 is 14 amino acids. The germline V gene encodes CDR1 SGHRS and CDR2 YFSETQ. CDR3 loop: CASSLSAAQKTQYF. Written as DNA, the CDR3 is TGCGCCAGCAGCTTGTCGGCAGCACAAAAGACCCAGTACTTC.

In its sample, this clonotype was seen a few times. Written as DNA, the CDR3 is TGTGCCAGCAGCCCCAGGGGGCAGGTTACGGATGAGCAGTTCTTC. Its protein is CASSPRGQVTDEQFF. The chain combines TRBV5-6 with TRBJ2-1; 8 bases map to TRBD1. Germline V CDR1 and CDR2: SGHDT, YYEEEE. V shed 4 bases, J shed 8 bases, and the junction held 11 bases outside the gene matches. The CDR3 is 15 amino acids.

This chain uses TRBV7-2 with TRBJ1-4; TRBD1 aligns across 9 bases. Germline-derived CDR1 and CDR2 are SGHTA and FQGNSA. After removal of 5 bases from V and 7 bases from J, the junction contained 8 bases not matched to a gene. The CDR3 extends over 15 amino acids. The CDR3 bases are TGTGCCAGCAGCAAAGGGGGACAGGGAGGTGAAAAACTGTTTTTT. Its protein product is CASSKGGQGGEKLFF.

This clonotype was seen a handful of times. This chain links TRBV29-1 with TRBJ2-1; 10 bases match TRBD2. The CDR3 spans 13 residues. CDR1 and CDR2 from the germline V gene are SQVTM and ANQGSEA. J lost 7 bases, V lost 5 bases, and 5 bases had no gene match. For the CDR3, the DNA is TGCAGCGTTAGCGGGGGGGGCCCGAATGAGCAGTTCTTC. Translating gives CSVSGGGPNEQFF.

The CDR3 here is CSVGDRDQPQHF. In nucleotides, the CDR3 is TGCAGCGTTGGGGACCGGGATCAGCCCCAGCATTTT. V and J are TRBV29-1 and TRBJ1-5; D possibly corresponds to TRBD1 (5 bases). Trimming removed 4 bases at V and 5 bases at J, with 9 bases between. Germline CDR1 is SQVTM and CDR2 is ANQGSEA. The CDR3 consists of 12 residues.

This clonotype appeared a few times. The chain recombines TRBV29-1 with TRBJ2-2; D call uncertain. The CDR3 covers 14 residues. Germline lookup yields CDR1 SQVTM and CDR2 ANQGSEA. Trimming stripped 3 bases from V and 1 base from J, with 9 bases between. The CDR3 loop reads CSVEKSRNTGELFF. CDR3 DNA sequence: TGCAGCGTTGAGAAATCCAGGAACACCGGGGAGCTGTTTTTT.

The gene calls are TRBV25-1 and TRBJ2-1, with TRBD2 matching 8 bases. The CDR3 loop spans 15 amino acids. The V gene end was trimmed by 4 bases and the J gene end by 3 bases; junction bases not matched to a gene: 5. CDR1 is MGHDK, CDR2 SYGVNS, per germline. This CDR3 reads CASSGSGGGYNEQFF. CDR3 DNA: TGTGCCAGCAGTGGATCGGGGGGGGGCTACAATGAGCAGTTCTTC. Supplemented by reference TRBV25-1 and TRBJ2-1, the full variable domain reads EADIYQTPRYLVIGTGKKITLECSQTMGHDKMYWYQQDPGMELHLIHYSYGVNSTEKGDLSSESTVSRIRTEHFPLTLESARPSHTSQYLCASSGSGGGYNEQFFGPGTRLTVL.

This clonotype was detected a few times. Germline is not matched at one junction end, which may reflect a read error. The CDR3 coding sequence is TGCGCCAGCGGCCAAGAATTAGGGTTTTTCTCTAACTATGGCTACACCTTC. Its protein product is CASGQELGFFSNYGYTF. J is TRBJ1-2 and V is TRBV4-1; D is undetermined. Germline-derived CDR1 and CDR2 are MGHRA and YSYEKL. This CDR3 contains 17 residues.

This clonotype was counted a few times. This chain's CDR3 is CASSLGIALRDTQYF. The CDR3 nucleotides are TGTGCCAGCAGCTTAGGGATAGCCTTGAGGGATACGCAGTATTTT. V is TRBV7-3 and J is TRBJ2-3, with D unclear. The V gene lost 2 bases and the J gene lost 6 bases, with 15 bases spanning the gap. The CDR3 length is 15 residues. From germline, CDR1 is SGHTA and CDR2 FQGTGA.

The chain employs TRBV5-6 and TRBJ1-2; D is ambiguous. This CDR3 spans 16 amino acids. Trimming removed 1 base at V and 0 bases at J, with 13 bases between. Germline V gene sequence: CDR1 SGHDT, CDR2 YYEEEE. CDR3 in DNA: TGTGCCAGCAGCTTGCTATCAACCCAAGCTAACTATGGCTACACCTTC. Protein sequence: CASSLLSTQANYGYTF.

V usage is TRBV6-6 and J usage is TRBJ1-2, with D uncertain. From germline, CDR1 is MNHNY and CDR2 SVGAGI (reference sequence). This CDR3 is built from 14 residues. Trimming cost V 2 bases and J 0 bases, with 7 bases left between them. In DNA form, the CDR3 reads TGTGCCAGCAGTTACGCCCCCACTAACTATGGCTACACCTTC. Translated, it gives CASSYAPTNYGYTF.

CDR3 region: CASSLIGGVSTDTQYF. CDR3 coding DNA: TGCGCCAGCAGCTTAATTGGGGGGGTCAGCACAGATACGCAGTATTTT. V gene TRBV5-1 combines with J gene TRBJ2-3, with TRBD2 matching 7 bases. Germline values: CDR1 SGHRS, CDR2 YFSETQ. The CDR3 sequence is 16 residues long. The ends lost 2 bases at V and 0 bases at J; junction bases unmatched: 6.

This clonotype was picked up many times. The chain combines TRBV2 with TRBJ2-5; D is perhaps TRBD1 (6 bases). This CDR3 contains 13 residues. The V gene's germline CDR1 is SNHLY and CDR2 FYNNEI. Trimming removed 8 bases from V and 2 bases from J, with 12 bases in between. As DNA, the CDR3 is TGTGCCAGCGGTGGAACAGGGCAAGAGACCCAGTACTTC. It translates to CASGGTGQETQYF.

The gene calls are TRBV7-9 and TRBJ1-1; D is unclear. The CDR3 is made up of 15 amino acids. The V end was cut by 1 base, the J end by 1 base, with 10 bases between. CDR1 is SEHNR and CDR2 is FQNEAQ in the germline V gene (reference sequence). CDR3 nucleotides: TGTGCCAGCAGCTTAGTTCGGTGGCCGAACACTGAAGCTTTCTTT. Translation: CASSLVRWPNTEAFF.

The chain carries TRBV19 and TRBJ1-2; D is uncertain. V was cut by 1 base and J by 4 bases, with 10 bases left in between. The CDR3 loop spans 14 amino acids. Germline CDR1 is LNHDA and CDR2 is SQIVND (reference sequence). The CDR3 reads CASSIGSGSYGYTF. CDR3 coding DNA: TGTGCCAGTAGTATAGGATCGGGCTCCTATGGCTACACCTTC.

This clonotype was found a few times. This chain links TRBV20-1 with TRBJ2-3; 9 positions agree with TRBD2. The CDR3 runs 12 residues. In germline, CDR1 is DFQATT, CDR2 SNEGSKA (reference sequence). V shed 5 bases, J shed 15 bases, and the junction held 12 bases outside the gene matches. CDR3 nucleotide sequence: TGCAGTGCTCCCCAGGCGGCGGGGGGGAATTATTTT. Encoded protein: CSAPQAAGGNYF.

The CDR3 DNA sequence: TGTGCCAGCTCACCACCGGGGGGGCTGGGGAGTGAGCAGTTCTTC. Protein: CASSPPGGLGSEQFF. The chain uses TRBV18 and TRBJ2-1, with a weak D call TRBD2 (7 bases). Germline V lookup: CDR1 KGHSH, CDR2 LQKENI. Trimming left V 0 bases short and J 9 bases short, with 15 bases between. The CDR3 is made up of 15 amino acids.

This clonotype has only a few counts. This chain links TRBV4-2 with TRBJ2-5; D is tentatively TRBD1 or TRBD2 (5 bases each). Per the germline V gene, CDR1 is LGHNA and CDR2 is YNFKEQ. V dropped 5 bases and J dropped 1 base, with 23 bases sitting between them. This CDR3 contains 18 residues. CDR3: CASSSRTASGRTQETQYF. The CDR3 nucleotides are TGTGCCAGCAGCTCGCGCACGGCTTCGGGACGCACCCAAGAGACCCAGTACTTC.

Notes on this clonotype: One junction end disagrees with the germline gene, perhaps due to a read error. This chain links TRBV11-2 with TRBJ2-3, with TRBD1 matching over 7 bases. CDR3 length equals 14 residues. Germline lookup yields CDR1 SGHAT and CDR2 FQNNGV. The CDR3 sequence: CASSLHRGQETQYF. CDR3 DNA: TGTGCCAGCAGCCTCCACAGGGGCCAAGAGACCCAGTACTTT. The full variable domain, its missing parts supplied by reference TRBV11-2 and TRBJ2-3, is EAGVAQSPRYKIIEKRQSVAFWCNPISGHATLYWYQQILGQGPKLLIQFQNNGVVDDSQLPKDRFSAERLKGVDSTLKIQPAKLEDSAVYLCASSLHRGQETQYFGPGTRLTVL.

V is TRBV6-1 and J is TRBJ1-5; 12 bases agree with TRBD1. CDR3 length equals 15 residues. The V segment lost 5 bases and the J segment 5 bases; nucleotides outside the gene matches: 4. Per the germline V gene, CDR1 is MNHNS and CDR2 is SASEGT. The CDR3, as DNA: TGTGCCAGCAGTCCGGGACAGGGGGCCTATCAGCCCCAGCATTTT. Its translation is CASSPGQGAYQPQHF.

Only a few counts were recorded for this clonotype. This rearrangement joins TRBV5-1 to TRBJ2-7; either TRBD1 or TRBD2 may fit D (5 bases each). The CDR3 spans 15 residues. V was pared by 0 bases and J by 5 bases, with 15 bases between. Germline assignment: CDR1 SGHRS and CDR2 YFSETQ. CDR3 nucleotide sequence: TGCGCCAGCAGCTTGGACGGGACCCGGGGCGACGAGCAGTACTTC. It encodes CASSLDGTRGDEQYF.

This chain uses TRBV20-1 with TRBJ2-5; D is ambiguous. CDR1 and CDR2 (germline): DFQATT, SNEGSKA (reference sequence). This CDR3 is 12 amino acids long. Trimming stripped 5 bases from V and 5 bases from J, with 12 bases between. The CDR3 sequence: CSAVSRSETQYF. The CDR3 coding sequence is TGCAGTGCTGTCAGTCGTTCGGAGACCCAGTACTTC.

This clonotype was observed a handful of times. The chain employs TRBV11-2 and TRBJ1-2; D gene uncertain. Germline CDR1 reads SGHAT; CDR2 reads FQNNGV. The ends were cut back, 5 bases at V and 1 base at J, with 5 bases in the middle. This CDR3 comprises 12 residues. CDR3 sequence: CASSNVNYGYTF. CDR3 DNA sequence: TGTGCCAGCAGCAACGTTAACTATGGCTACACCTTC.